This TCR beta chain emerged from a study of CD8+CD57+ T cells in acquired aplastic anemia. Looking at the study overall: The mean DNA yield obtained from sorted CD4+ and CD8+ cells came to around 3 ug. Study-wide points: Significant differences in CD8+ Simpson's diversity were not observed between patients and controls.

The template for TCR beta VDJ and CDR3 sequence profiling was genomic DNA. MiXCR was run by TCRdb on the reads, yielding one entry per CDR3 protein. The sample shows some 410,000 distinct CDR3 sequences, roughly 64% of them seen only once. The CDR3 extends over 14 amino acids. Of note for this clonotype: Its antigen is undetermined. Compared with germline, one end of the junction differs, possibly owing to a read error.

The TCR originated in a human donor in good health, serving as a control. Material: sorted CD4+, CD8+, or CD8+CD57+ T cells (not recorded which) from PBMCs. This chain links TRBV12-3 or TRBV12-4 with TRBJ1-5; D may be TRBD1 (5 bases). The CDR3 loop reads CASSAQGEDHRQHF. The CDR3 region has the DNA TGTGCCAGCAGCGCCCAGGGAGAGGATCATCGCCAGCACTTT.